The 17 T cell receptor beta chains below were found in one sample sequenced in a study of blood T cell repertoires in COVID-19. TCRdb's table, derived via immunoSEQ multiplex PCR, lists solely in-frame clones and lacks some. The profile shows approximately 150,000 clones, approximately 80% of them singletons. Sequencing used peripheral blood. The receptors stem from a woman of 80 years or more with COVID-19, enrolled during active disease.

The rearrangement joins TRBV25-1 to TRBJ2-2; TRBD2 might be the D (5 bases). Germline V lookup: CDR1 MGHDK, CDR2 SYGVNS. Trimming removed 3 bases from V and 6 bases from J, with 11 bases in between. The CDR3 contains 14 residues. The CDR3 is CASSEASWSGELFF. Here the CDR3 DNA reads TGTGCCAGCAGTGAGGCTAGCTGGTCCGGGGAGCTGTTTTTT.

The V call is TRBV27, the J call TRBJ2-1, with 15 bases matching TRBD2. With V trimmed by 3 bases and J by 7 bases, 4 bases remained unmatched. Germline CDR1 reads MNHEY; CDR2 reads SMNVEV (reference sequence). The CDR3 is 16 amino acids. The CDR3, as DNA: TGTGCCAGCAGTTTGGGACTAGCGGGAGGCCTGAATGAGCAGTTCTTC. This sequence encodes CASSLGLAGGLNEQFF.

This clone was seen a single time. V gene TRBV7-8 combines with J gene TRBJ2-3; D is unclear. V lost 5 bases, J lost 3 bases, and 12 bases lay in between. CDR3 length equals 14 residues. CDR1 SGHVS and CDR2 FQNEAQ come from the germline V gene. The CDR3 loop reads CASSRSGWTDTQYF. The CDR3 DNA reads as TGTGCCAGCAGCCGGTCCGGTTGGACAGATACGCAGTATTTT.

The CDR3 nucleotides are TGTGCCAGCAGCCGGGGACAGGGGTCTAATGAAAAACTGTTTTTT. Translation: CASSRGQGSNEKLFF. J is TRBJ1-4 and V is TRBV28; 10 bases are shared with TRBD1. The CDR3 contains 15 residues. Trimming took 6 bases from V and 3 from J; bases not matched to a gene: 4. The germline gives CDR1 MDHEN, CDR2 SYDVKM.

CDR3 protein: CASSPTQGGAFF. CDR3 nucleotide sequence: TGTGCCAGCAGCCCAACTCAGGGAGGAGCTTTCTTT. This chain connects TRBV12-3 or TRBV12-4 to TRBJ1-1; D is perhaps TRBD1 (5 bases). V was pared by 6 bases and J by 10 bases, with 15 bases between. The CDR3 is 12 residues long.

The chain couples TRBV12-3 or TRBV12-4 to TRBJ1-1, with TRBD1 as a possible D gene (5 bases). The CDR3 spans 12 residues. The V gene lost 6 bases and the J gene lost 3 bases, with 8 bases spanning the gap. CDR3 DNA: TGTGCCAGCAGCGGGGGGTACACTGAAGCTTTCTTT. Protein product: CASSGGYTEAFF.

This clone was seen once. J is TRBJ1-2 and V is TRBV2; D call uncertain. Germline V gene sequence: CDR1 SNHLY, CDR2 FYNNEI. Trimming left V 1 base short and J 4 bases short, with 10 bases between. CDR3 size: 14 residues. The DNA for the CDR3 is TGTGCCAGCAGTGAAGGGGCCCTCGCCTATGGCTACACCTTC. Amino acid sequence: CASSEGALAYGYTF.

The chain carries TRBV28 and TRBJ1-2; possible D gene TRBD1, 5 bases. The CDR3 loop spans 14 amino acids. Trimming left V 2 bases short and J 8 bases short, with 15 bases between. Germline V gene data show CDR1 as MDHEN and CDR2 as SYDVKM. The CDR3, as DNA: TGTGCCAGCAGTTTAACCCGGGGGGGTAGCGGCTACACCTTC. Its protein product is CASSLTRGGSGYTF.

The chain links TRBV29-1 to TRBJ2-7, with TRBD2 matching 10 bases. CDR3 size: 15 residues. V gave up 7 bases and J gave up 4 bases; unmatched junction bases: 13. CDR1 and CDR2 (germline): SQVTM, ANQGSEA. The CDR3 DNA sequence: TGCAGCGCTATACCTAGCGGGAGAACAGGTTACGAGCAGTACTTC. This codes for CSAIPSGRTGYEQYF.

The gene calls are TRBV29-1 and TRBJ1-5; the D is unclear. The germline gives CDR1 SQVTM, CDR2 ANQGSEA. Trimming pared 6 bases from V and 4 bases from J, leaving 13 bases between. The CDR3 has 13 amino acids. CDR3: CSVSAGVNQPQHF. Here the CDR3 DNA reads TGCAGCGTCTCCGCCGGAGTAAATCAGCCCCAGCATTTT. The variable domain in full, with the rest retrieved from reference TRBV29-1 and TRBJ1-5, is SAVISQKPSRDICQRGTSLTIQCQVDSQVTMMFWYRQQPGQSLTLIATANQGSEATYESGFVIDKFPISRPNLTFSTLTVSNMSPEDSSIYLCSVSAGVNQPQHFGDGTRLSIL.

The V call is TRBV4-2, the J call TRBJ1-4; 8 nucleotides align to TRBD1. V dropped 0 bases and J dropped 3; count of bases not matched to a gene: 9. From germline, CDR1 is LGHNA and CDR2 YNFKEQ. The CDR3 totals 18 residues. CDR3 sequence: CASSQDYRGMVSNEKLFF. DNA for the CDR3: TGTGCCAGCAGCCAAGATTACAGGGGGATGGTTTCTAATGAAAAACTGTTTTTT.

Regarding this clone: In the same sample, other DNA sequences code for this CDR3. The gene calls are TRBV19 and TRBJ1-1, with no clear D. This CDR3 has 13 residues. V was shortened by 3 bases and J by 0 bases, with 5 bases between the two germline ends. Germline-derived CDR1 and CDR2 are LNHDA and SQIVND (reference sequence). As DNA, the CDR3 is TGTGCCAGTAGTATCGGAGTGAACACTGAAGCTTTCTTT. Its protein product is CASSIGVNTEAFF. Complete variable domain (other parts from reference TRBV19 and TRBJ1-1): DGGITQSPKYLFRKEGQNVTLSCEQNLNHDAMYWYRQDPGQGLRLIYYSQIVNDFQKGDIAEGYSVSREKKESFPLTVTSAQKNPTAFYLCASSIGVNTEAFFGQGTRLTVV.

The gene calls are TRBV6-5 and TRBJ1-3, with D perhaps TRBD1 (6 bases). The V gene lost 0 bases and the J gene lost 4 bases, with 10 bases spanning the gap. The V gene's germline CDR1 is MNHEY and CDR2 SVGAGI. The CDR3 consists of 15 residues. CDR3 region: CASSYSTGTGNTIYF. CDR3 bases: TGTGCCAGCAGTTACTCCACAGGGACAGGAAACACCATATATTTT.

The chain joins TRBV12-3 or TRBV12-4 to TRBJ2-7; a possible D gene is TRBD1 (6 bases). Trimming shortened V by 6 bases and J by 5 bases, and 14 bases separated the two germline ends. This CDR3 contains 13 residues. The CDR3 region has the DNA TGTGCCAGCAGCGCAGGACAGTACCACGAGCAGTACTTC. It translates to CASSAGQYHEQYF.

The chain carries TRBV3-1 (or the pseudogene TRBV3-2) and TRBJ1-2, with 7 bases lining up with TRBD1. The junction had 5 bases not matched to a gene; V was cut back by 3 bases and J by 4 bases. Germline-derived CDR1 and CDR2 are LGHDT and YNNKEL (reference sequence). This CDR3 is built from 14 residues. The DNA for the CDR3 is TGTGCCAGCAGCCACCCGCAGGGGGTCTATGGCTACACCTTC. This translates into CASSHPQGVYGYTF.

This chain joins TRBV18 and TRBJ2-1; TRBD1 agrees at 11 bases. Per the germline V gene, CDR1 is KGHSH and CDR2 is LQKENI. The trim removed 6 bases at V and 5 bases at J, leaving 6 bases unmatched. This CDR3 is built from 15 residues. This CDR3 is CASSPGTGGDNEQFF. CDR3 sequence (DNA): TGTGCCAGCTCCCCCGGGACAGGGGGAGACAATGAGCAGTTCTTC.

The chain carries TRBV5-4 and TRBJ2-3; TRBD2 agrees at 7 bases. The CDR3 runs 14 residues. Trimming took 5 bases from V and 5 from J; bases not matched to a gene: 8. The germline CDR1 and CDR2 sequences are SGHNT and YYREEE (reference sequence). CDR3 sequence: CASRDGGGVDTQYF. In DNA, the CDR3 is TGTGCCAGCAGGGATGGGGGAGGGGTAGATACGCAGTATTTT.